These T cell receptor beta chains were read from a single sample in a study of shared clonotypes between healthy human individuals. Repertoires were generated with immunoSEQ multiplex PCR, while TCRdb's copy carries only in-frame clones and drops some. The data contain about 1.5 million clones, approximately 98% of them singletons. Input material: naive CD4+ T cells sorted from blood. All receptors derive from a man under 40 in good health. CDR3s include the opening cysteine and the closing phenylalanine or tryptophan. D genes are given only for firm matches. Not every row has a clone size; where given, it reads once, few, many or a size class.

V gene: TRBV28; J gene: TRBJ1-2; D gene: .; clone size: .; CDR3 DNA: TGTGCCAGCAGCCGTGGACCTTCGGCCGGCTACACCTTC; CDR3 protein: CASSRGPSAGYTF
V gene: TRBV5-4; J gene: TRBJ2-5; D gene: TRBD2; clone size: .; CDR3 DNA: TGTGCCAGCAGCGCCGGGACTAGCGGGGGTCGCCAAGAGACCCAGTACTTC; CDR3 protein: CASSAGTSGGRQETQYF
V gene: TRBV5-1; J gene: TRBJ2-7; D gene: .; clone size: .; CDR3 DNA: TGCGCCAGCAGCTTGGTGGTGGGTGGCGAGCAGTACTTC; CDR3 protein: CASSLVVGGEQYF
V gene: TRBV29-1; J gene: TRBJ2-7; D gene: .; clone size: .; CDR3 DNA: TGCAGCGTGGCCTCGGGCGGATCCTACGAGCAGTACTTC; CDR3 protein: CSVASGGSYEQYF
V gene: TRBV5-1; J gene: TRBJ2-3; D gene: .; clone size: .; CDR3 DNA: TGCGCCAGCAGCTTCCCGGCAGGCGGGGATACGCAGTATTTT; CDR3 protein: CASSFPAGGDTQYF
V gene: TRBV6-1; J gene: TRBJ1-3; D gene: .; clone size: .; CDR3 DNA: TGTGCCAGCAGTACTACGACCTCTGGAAACACCATATATTTT; CDR3 protein: CASSTTTSGNTIYF
V gene: TRBV5-1; J gene: TRBJ2-1; D gene: .; clone size: .; CDR3 DNA: TGCGCCAGCAGCGTCTTTGGGTCAAATGAGCAGTTCTTC; CDR3 protein: CASSVFGSNEQFF
V gene: TRBV29-1; J gene: TRBJ1-1; D gene: .; clone size: .; CDR3 DNA: TGCAGCGTTCGGGGTATGAACACTGAAGCTTTCTTT; CDR3 protein: CSVRGMNTEAFF
V gene: TRBV9; J gene: TRBJ2-1; D gene: TRBD2; clone size: .; CDR3 DNA: TGTGCCAGCAGACCCGTAGTATCTAGCGGCTACAATGAGCAGTTCTTC; CDR3 protein: CASRPVVSSGYNEQFF
V gene: TRBV6-5; J gene: TRBJ1-3; D gene: TRBD1; clone size: .; CDR3 DNA: TGTGCCAGCAGGGCGGACAGGGCTGCTGGAAACACCATATATTTT; CDR3 protein: CASRADRAAGNTIYF
V gene: TRBV5-1; J gene: TRBJ2-7; D gene: TRBD2; clone size: .; CDR3 DNA: TGCGCCAGCAGCTTGGCCGGGAGGCCCTACGAGCAGTACTTC; CDR3 protein: CASSLAGRPYEQYF
V gene: TRBV28; J gene: TRBJ2-7; D gene: .; clone size: .; CDR3 DNA: TGTGCCAGCAGACGGTACGAGCAGTACTTC; CDR3 protein: CASRRYEQYF
V gene: TRBV5-1; J gene: TRBJ2-3; D gene: .; clone size: .; CDR3 DNA: TGCGCCAGCAGCTTGGGGGCAGGCGGTATTGGCACAGATACGCAGTATTTT; CDR3 protein: CASSLGAGGIGTDTQYF
V gene: TRBV2; J gene: TRBJ2-7; D gene: .; clone size: .; CDR3 DNA: TGTGCCAGCAGCCTGACTAGGAGAGTCGAGCAGTACTTC; CDR3 protein: CASSLTRRVEQYF
V gene: TRBV19; J gene: TRBJ2-1; D gene: TRBD2; clone size: .; CDR3 DNA: TGTGCCAGTAGTATAAGGCTAGCGGGAGTAGGCTCCTACAATGAGCAGTTCTTC; CDR3 protein: CASSIRLAGVGSYNEQFF
V gene: TRBV7-6; J gene: TRBJ2-2; D gene: .; clone size: .; CDR3 DNA: TGTGCCAGCAGTAATAGCGGTCCCGGGGAGCTGTTTTTT; CDR3 protein: CASSNSGPGELFF
V gene: TRBV30; J gene: TRBJ2-7; D gene: .; clone size: .; CDR3 DNA: TGTGCCTGGAGTGACGGCGGGATGACCTACGAGCAGTACTTC; CDR3 protein: CAWSDGGMTYEQYF
V gene: TRBV19; J gene: TRBJ1-1; D gene: TRBD1; clone size: .; CDR3 DNA: TGTGCCAGTAGTTCCTTGACAGGGGGCTTGAACACTGAAGCTTTCTTT; CDR3 protein: CASSSLTGGLNTEAFF
V gene: TRBV4-1; J gene: TRBJ2-6; D gene: .; clone size: once; CDR3 DNA: TGCGCCAGCAGCCAAGCAACAGGGTCTGGGGCCAACGTCCTGACTTTC; CDR3 protein: CASSQATGSGANVLTF
V gene: TRBV7-6; J gene: TRBJ2-5; D gene: .; clone size: once; CDR3 DNA: TGTGCCAGCAGCTTAGATGAGACCCAGTACTTC; CDR3 protein: CASSLDETQYF
V gene: TRBV28; J gene: TRBJ1-1; D gene: .; clone size: .; CDR3 DNA: TGTGCCAGCAGGTACTCCGGGACAAGGGGGAGTGAAGCTTTCTTT; CDR3 protein: CASRYSGTRGSEAFF
V gene: TRBV11-3; J gene: TRBJ2-1; D gene: .; clone size: .; CDR3 DNA: TGTGCCAGCAGCTCACCTTGGACTCGACCCTACAATGAGCAGTTCTTC; CDR3 protein: CASSSPWTRPYNEQFF